This record concerns one T cell receptor beta chain sequence. This CDR3 contains 16 residues. Germline values: CDR1 LGHDT, CDR2 YNNKEL (reference sequence). Trimming cost V 3 bases and J 3 bases; bases outside gene matches: 6. These data come from a study of blood T cell repertoires in COVID-19. For the study at large: T cells, B-cell-depleted T cells, or PBMCs supplied cDNA or gDNA.

Methods used by the authors: The authors estimated nucleated cell counts from reference gene primer amplification. TCRdb keeps only in-frame clones here, not all; method: immunoSEQ multiplex PCR. V and J calls plus clone size are reproduced from that table; the DNA served to infer D and trimming. The top ten hold 1.6% of the sample, which has tens of thousands of clones, about 89% seen once. This TCR came from a man aged 55 to 70 with acute or convalescent COVID-19. V usage is TRBV3-1 (or the pseudogene TRBV3-2) and J usage is TRBJ2-1; 9 bases align to TRBD2. Sequenced sample: peripheral blood. CDR3 residues: CASSQGERGVYNEQFF. The DNA for the CDR3 is TGTGCCAGCAGCCAGGGCGAGCGGGGGGTCTACAATGAGCAGTTCTTC.